The text below deals with one T cell receptor (beta chain). Its antigen is as yet unknown. The data were obtained in a study of shared clonotypes between healthy human individuals. Broader study findings: Non-shared clonotypes showed lower generation probabilities than clonotypes common to all four donors.

Methods used by the authors: Filtering of immunoSEQ junctional sequences could not match full-length read filtering. Assay used: immunoSEQ multiplex PCR; TCRdb lists only in-frame clones, some missing. V, J and clone size were drawn from that table, and D and trimming were deduced from the DNA. The table lists fewer than 1.4 million clones, more than 75% of them singletons. The CDR3 sequence is 14 residues long. The germline gives CDR1 MNHNS, CDR2 SASEGT. V lost 4 bases and J 1 base, leaving 10 bases between the germline ends. This chain joins TRBV6-1 and TRBJ1-1, with TRBD1 as a possible D gene (6 bases). The clonotype comes from a man younger than 30 in good health. Some clones in this sample may be carry-over from other donors' samples. Sequenced sample: memory CD4+ T cells from PBMCs. Subset denoted: CD45RA-negative fraction. The CDR3 spells CASSATQGNTEAFF. The CDR3 DNA follows: TGTGCCAGCAGTGCGACACAGGGGAACACTGAAGCTTTCTTT.